This T cell receptor beta chain is drawn from a study of HIV-infected patients and healthy controls. V was trimmed by 5 bases and J by 5 bases, leaving 13 bases between them. The CDR3 is 14 amino acids. Germline V gene lookup returns CDR1 MNHEY and CDR2 SVGAGI. The repertoire came from unfractionated whole blood and reflected all unsorted peripheral T cells. Reverse transcription used approximately 500 ng RNA and constant-region primers for alpha and beta. Using multiplexing indices, alpha and beta chain libraries were generated apart by chain-specific third strand synthesis. A 12-nucleotide barcode per molecule came from two concatenated random hexamers added pre-amplification. TCRdb re-analysed the 5' RACE reads in MiXCR, keeping a single row per CDR3 protein. The table lists 17,000 or so distinct CDR3 sequences, about 5% of them singletons. This clonotype is medium-sized in the sample. Its cognate antigen is unknown.

Study-wide findings and caveats: Healthy controls shared more CDR3 sequences between individuals than HIV-infected patients did. HIV+ repertoires were severely depleted of MAIT alpha-chain CDR3s, unlike healthy controls.

Sequenced material: blood. The receptor was isolated from an adult in good health. The chain couples TRBV6-5 to TRBJ2-4; no clear D gene. CDR3 coding DNA: TGTGCCAGCAGTGTCCGGCCCCGGCAAAACATTCAGTACTTC. Amino acid sequence: CASSVRPRQNIQYF.